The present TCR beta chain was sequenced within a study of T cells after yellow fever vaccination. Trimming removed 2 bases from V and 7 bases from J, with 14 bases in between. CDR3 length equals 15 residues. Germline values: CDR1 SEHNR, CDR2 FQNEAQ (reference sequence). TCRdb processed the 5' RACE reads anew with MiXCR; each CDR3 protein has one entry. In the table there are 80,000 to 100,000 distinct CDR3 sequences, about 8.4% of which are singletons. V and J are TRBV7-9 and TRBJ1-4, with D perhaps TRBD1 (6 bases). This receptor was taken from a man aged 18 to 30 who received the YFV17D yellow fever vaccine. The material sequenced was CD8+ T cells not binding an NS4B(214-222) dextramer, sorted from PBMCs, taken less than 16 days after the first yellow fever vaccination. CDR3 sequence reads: CASSLLVRGGEKLFF. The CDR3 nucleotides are TGTGCCAGCAGCTTACTTGTCAGGGGAGGTGAAAAACTGTTTTTT. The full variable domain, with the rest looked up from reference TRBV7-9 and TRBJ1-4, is DTGVSQNPRHKITKRGQNVTFRCDPISEHNRLYWYRQTLGQGPEFLTYFQNEAQLEKSRLLSDRFSAERPKGSFSTLEIQRTEQGDSAMYLCASSLLVRGGEKLFFGSGTQLSVL.